These 23 T cell receptor beta chains were sequenced from one sample in a study of T cell responses to AZD1222 COVID-19 vaccine. TCRdb's copy holds only in-frame clones and misses some; the assay was immunoSEQ multiplex PCR. The repertoire holds about 110,000 clones, with approximately 94% as singletons. The sample here was peripheral blood, taken 28 days after the second AZD1222 dose. These receptors all stem from an adult who received the AZD1222 COVID-19 vaccine.

The rearrangement uses TRBV6-5 and TRBJ1-3; D might be TRBD1 (5 bases). Germline CDR1 MNHEY, CDR2 SVGAGI. V was shortened by 4 bases and J by 1 base, with 14 bases between the two germline ends. CDR3 length equals 16 residues. CDR3 loop: CASSLGDPLSGNTIYF. DNA of the CDR3: TGTGCCAGCAGTTTAGGGGACCCATTGTCTGGAAACACCATATATTTT.

The V call is TRBV2, the J call TRBJ1-4; D possibly corresponds to TRBD1 (5 bases). V lost 3 bases to trimming and J lost 1 base, with 6 bases between them. Germline CDR1 reads SNHLY; CDR2 reads FYNNEI. This CDR3 has 14 residues. The CDR3 nucleotides read TGTGCCAGCAGTGATGGGGGAACTAATGAAAAACTGTTTTTT. Translating gives CASSDGGTNEKLFF. Full variable domain (outside the CDR3, taken from reference TRBV2 and TRBJ1-4): EPEVTQTPSHQVTQMGQEVILRCVPISNHLYFYWYRQILGQKVEFLVSFYNNEISEKSEIFDDQFSVERPDGSNFTLKIRSTKLEDSAMYFCASSDGGTNEKLFFGSGTQLSVL.

In DNA, the CDR3 is TGTGCCAGCAGCGACCAGGGGGGGGACGAAAAACTGTTTTTT. It codes for CASSDQGGDEKLFF. The chain combines TRBV21-1 with TRBJ1-4. TRBV21-1 is a known pseudogene. This CDR3 has 14 amino acids.

Here the CDR3 DNA reads TGCGCCAGCAGCCAAAACAGACTCCACGAGCAGTACTTC. This encodes CASSQNRLHEQYF. V and J are TRBV4-1 and TRBJ2-7; D gene uncertain. Per the germline V gene, CDR1 is MGHRA and CDR2 is YSYEKL. Trimming took 2 bases from V and 5 from J, leaving 10 bases between them. The length of the CDR3 is 13 residues.

This CDR3 is CASSSLVTRDIQYF. In DNA form, the CDR3 reads TGTGCCAGCAGCTCCCTCGTCACGAGGGACATTCAGTACTTC. The J gene is TRBJ2-4, the V gene TRBV6-5, with D perhaps matching TRBD2 (5 bases). The CDR3 is 14 residues long. Trimming left V 6 bases short and J 8 bases short, with 17 bases between. The germline CDR1 and CDR2 sequences are MNHEY and SVGAGI.

The chain has TRBV4-1 and TRBJ1-2; D is uncertain. Trimming took off 0 bases at V and 4 bases at J, with 15 bases between the two ends. Germline CDR1 reads MGHRA; CDR2 reads YSYEKL. CDR3 length equals 16 residues. CDR3 loop: CASSQDRSASFYGYTF. CDR3 DNA: TGCGCCAGCAGCCAAGATAGGTCAGCATCTTTCTATGGCTACACCTTC.

The V call is TRBV6-1, the J call TRBJ2-7; D is unresolved. The CDR3 sequence is 16 residues long. The V gene's germline CDR1 is MNHNS and CDR2 SASEGT. V lost 3 bases and J 2 bases, leaving 17 bases between the germline ends. CDR3 in amino acids: CASSDTPGRNTYEQYF. CDR3 nucleotide sequence: TGTGCCAGCAGTGACACACCGGGCAGGAATACCTACGAGCAGTACTTC.

This rearrangement joins TRBV25-1 to TRBJ1-1; D remains unclear. V was shortened by 1 base and J by 7 bases, with 7 bases between the two germline ends. Germline V gives CDR1 MGHDK, CDR2 SYGVNS. The CDR3 totals 12 residues. The CDR3 coding sequence is TGTGCCAGCAGTGAATTAGTCAGTGAAGCTTTCTTT. Amino acids: CASSELVSEAFF.

The chain recombines TRBV4-1 with TRBJ1-5; D not resolved. The CDR3 totals 15 residues. Trimming removed 1 base at V and 1 base at J, with 8 bases between. Germline-derived CDR1 and CDR2 are MGHRA and YSYEKL. CDR3 in DNA: TGCGCCAGCAGCCAAGTCCCGAAAAGCAATCAGCCCCAGCATTTT. Protein product: CASSQVPKSNQPQHF.

The V gene is TRBV12-3 or TRBV12-4, the J gene TRBJ1-2, with unresolved D. V lost 4 bases to trimming and J lost 10 bases, with 13 bases between them. CDR3 size: 12 residues. The CDR3 loop is CASSSSGRDYTF. CDR3 DNA: TGTGCCAGCAGTTCGTCGGGCCGAGACTACACCTTC.

The chain is built from TRBV10-3 and TRBJ2-3; 9 bases are shared with TRBD2. V lost 10 bases, J lost 0 bases, and 20 bases stayed unmatched. Germline-derived CDR1 and CDR2 are ENHRY and SYGVKD. The CDR3 is 19 residues long. CDR3 sequence reads: CATRSSGTSKIISTDTQYF. As DNA, the CDR3 is TGTGCCACAAGATCGTCCGGGACTAGCAAAATTATTAGCACAGATACGCAGTATTTT.

The rearrangement links TRBV5-6 to TRBJ1-1; perhaps TRBD1 as D (5 bases). This CDR3 has 17 amino acids. The V end was cut by 0 bases, the J end by 0 bases, with 15 bases between. Germline CDR1 SGHDT, CDR2 YYEEEE. This CDR3 is CASSLGGTRLMNTEAFF. The CDR3 DNA follows: TGTGCCAGCAGCTTGGGGGGGACGCGCCTAATGAACACTGAAGCTTTCTTT.

The rearrangement joins TRBV7-9 to TRBJ2-3, with D possibly TRBD1 on 7 matching bases. Per the germline V gene, CDR1 is SEHNR and CDR2 is FQNEAQ (reference sequence). Trimming left V 5 bases short and J 0 bases short, with 12 bases between. The CDR3 length is 15 residues. CDR3 in amino acids: CASSPQGTSTDTQYF. The CDR3 bases are TGTGCCAGCAGCCCACAGGGGACTAGCACAGATACGCAGTATTTT. Supplemented by reference TRBV7-9 and TRBJ2-3, the full variable domain reads DTGVSQNPRHKITKRGQNVTFRCDPISEHNRLYWYRQTLGQGPEFLTYFQNEAQLEKSRLLSDRFSAERPKGSFSTLEIQRTEQGDSAMYLCASSPQGTSTDTQYFGPGTRLTVL.

The chain couples TRBV7-9 to TRBJ1-1; no clear D gene. The V end lost 1 base, the J end lost 0 bases, and 12 bases lay between the germline ends. CDR3 length equals 16 residues. Germline V gene data show CDR1 as SEHNR and CDR2 as FQNEAQ (reference sequence). CDR3 nucleotides: TGTGCCAGCAGCTTAGACGGCACACTTTTGAACACTGAAGCTTTCTTT. It encodes CASSLDGTLLNTEAFF.

The V call is TRBV6-1, the J call TRBJ1-5, with TRBD1 matching 11 bases. The V gene's germline CDR1 is MNHNS and CDR2 SASEGT. The V segment lost 4 bases and the J segment 9 bases; nucleotides outside the gene matches: 11. The CDR3 totals 16 residues. The CDR3 nucleotides are TGTGCCAGCAGTGTCGGACAGGGGGCTCCCTTGAGGCCCCAGCATTTT. This encodes CASSVGQGAPLRPQHF.

V and J are TRBV7-9 and TRBJ2-2; 10 nucleotides align to TRBD2. This CDR3 has 16 amino acids. Germline V lookup: CDR1 SEHNR, CDR2 FQNEAQ (reference sequence). V dropped 3 bases and J dropped 7; count of bases not matched to a gene: 8. CDR3 in amino acids: CASSFSTSGAVGELFF. CDR3 sequence (DNA): TGTGCCAGCAGCTTCTCAACTAGCGGGGCGGTCGGGGAGCTGTTTTTT.

This chain uses TRBV11-2 with TRBJ2-1; TRBD2 matches at 7 bases. The CDR3 extends over 13 amino acids. From germline, CDR1 is SGHAT and CDR2 FQNNGV. The junction had 7 bases not matched to a gene; V was cut back by 5 bases and J by 9 bases. The CDR3 coding sequence is TGTGCCAGCAGCCCACGACGGGAGGCTGAGCAGTTCTTC. This gives the protein CASSPRREAEQFF. The whole variable domain, remainder taken from reference TRBV11-2 and TRBJ2-1, is EAGVAQSPRYKIIEKRQSVAFWCNPISGHATLYWYQQILGQGPKLLIQFQNNGVVDDSQLPKDRFSAERLKGVDSTLKIQPAKLEDSAVYLCASSPRREAEQFFGPGTRLTVL.

This sequence joins TRBV29-1 and TRBJ2-5, with TRBD1 matching 10 bases. After removal of 7 bases from V and 5 bases from J, the junction contained 10 bases not matched to a gene. Germline loops: CDR1 SQVTM, CDR2 ANQGSEA. This CDR3 region has 14 residues. The CDR3 loop is CSERGQGSGETQYF. Written as DNA, the CDR3 is TGCAGCGAAAGGGGACAGGGGTCAGGGGAGACCCAGTACTTC.

The chain employs TRBV5-1 and TRBJ1-5, with D possibly matching TRBD1 (6 bases). Germline loops: CDR1 SGHRS, CDR2 YFSETQ. The CDR3 runs to 13 residues. V was shortened by 0 bases and J by 5 bases, with 6 bases between the two germline ends. Here the CDR3 reads CASSLGTDQPQHF. CDR3 nucleotides: TGCGCCAGCAGCTTGGGGACAGATCAGCCCCAGCATTTT.

The chain employs TRBV12-3 or TRBV12-4 and TRBJ2-5; D is undetermined. CDR3 length: 13 residues. V lost 3 bases and J lost 5, with 10 bases in between. As DNA, the CDR3 is TGTGCCAGCAGTTTTGGTATGCGCGAGACCCAGTACTTC. It is translated as CASSFGMRETQYF.

The rearrangement joins TRBV19 to TRBJ1-5; D gene ambiguous. Germline values: CDR1 LNHDA, CDR2 SQIVND (reference sequence). V was cut by 1 base and J by 7 bases, with 14 bases left in between. The CDR3 length is 15 residues. The CDR3 DNA follows: TGTGCCAGTAGTATAGGGTCTAGTGAGAGGCAGCCCCAGCATTTT. This encodes CASSIGSSERQPQHF.

This rearrangement joins TRBV5-1 to TRBJ1-2; 10 bases fit TRBD1. Germline CDR1 and CDR2: SGHRS and YFSETQ. The J segment lost 5 bases and the V segment lost 0 bases, leaving 4 bases of the junction unmatched. The CDR3 extends over 15 amino acids. Written as DNA, the CDR3 is TGCGCCAGCAGCTTGGCCGGGACAGGGGAATATGGCTACACCTTC. This codes for CASSLAGTGEYGYTF.

This clone was counted once. The chain has TRBV3-1 (or the pseudogene TRBV3-2) and TRBJ2-7, with TRBD1 matching 8 bases. Germline CDR1 LGHDT, CDR2 YNNKEL (reference sequence). The CDR3 covers 14 residues. With V trimmed by 6 bases and J by 4 bases, 8 bases remained unmatched. Here the CDR3 DNA reads TGTGCCAGCAGACTCGGACAGGGTGCGTACGAGCAGTACTTC. Protein product: CASRLGQGAYEQYF.